This is a list of T cell receptor beta chains from one sample in a study of beta chain features in type 1 diabetes. The assay was immunoSEQ multiplex PCR, and TCRdb's table has in-frame clones only and misses some. The data show around 340,000 clones, roughly a fifth seen once. Sample: naive CD4+ T cells from blood. Source of these receptors: a woman between 18 and 29 years old in good health. CDR3s include the opening cysteine and the closing phenylalanine or tryptophan. A D gene is named only where the DNA matches it firmly. For some rows the clone size is stated as once, few or many, or as a class when expanded; others skip it.

CDR3 DNA,CDR3 protein,J gene,D gene,V gene,clone size
TGTGCCAGCAGCTCCCTGACTAGCGGGAGCTCCTACGAGCAGTACTTC,CASSSLTSGSSYEQYF,TRBJ2-7,TRBD2,TRBV7-9,-
TGTGCCAGCAGCGTAGGCGGGGGGGCCCACAATGAGCAGTTCTTC,CASSVGGGAHNEQFF,TRBJ2-1,TRBD2,TRBV9,few
TGCAGCGCCGGACAAAACTATGGCTACACCTTC,CSAGQNYGYTF,TRBJ1-2,-,TRBV29-1,once
TGTGCCAGCAGCTTATCGGGGGGCGGTCAGCCCCAGCATTTT,CASSLSGGGQPQHF,TRBJ1-5,-,TRBV7-9,few
TGTGCTAGCAGCTTAGGTGCAGGGAAAGAGACCCAGTACTTC,CASSLGAGKETQYF,TRBJ2-5,-,TRBV7-7,-
TGTGCCAGCAGCAACCACCCCCGACGGCGGTCGGGGGGGGCCAACGTCCTGACTTTC,CASSNHPRRRSGGANVLTF,TRBJ2-6,-,TRBV7-3,-
TGCGCCAGCAGCCAAGTCGTTCTGCCTAGCGGGTGGTCTCGCTCCTACAATGAGCAGTTCTTC,CASSQVVLPSGWSRSYNEQFF,TRBJ2-1,TRBD2,TRBV4-1,-
TGCGCCAGCAGCTTGGTGCAGAATAGAGGGGAGACCCAGTACTTC,CASSLVQNRGETQYF,TRBJ2-5,-,TRBV5-1,-
TGCAGCGTCGTTCGGACTAGCGAAGGCACAGATACGCAGTATTTT,CSVVRTSEGTDTQYF,TRBJ2-3,TRBD2,TRBV29-1,few
TGCGCCAGCAGCTTGGCCGGCCAAACTGGGACAGGGGGGGTCAAGTTT,CASSLAGQTGTGGVKF,TRBJ1-1,TRBD1,TRBV5-1,-
TGTGCCAGCAGCCCACGAGCAGGGGCTAATGAAAAACTGTTTTTT,CASSPRAGANEKLFF,TRBJ1-4,-,TRBV7-2,few
TGTGCCAGCAGATCCCCGGGACAGGGATGGGGCTACACCTTC,CASRSPGQGWGYTF,TRBJ1-2,TRBD1,TRBV5-6,-
TGTGCCAGCAGCTTAACGACTAGCGGGGTGTTCACAGATACGCAGTATTTT,CASSLTTSGVFTDTQYF,TRBJ2-3,TRBD2,TRBV7-8,few
TGTGCCAGCAGGACGACAGGCGGATATGGCTACACCTTC,CASRTTGGYGYTF,TRBJ1-2,-,TRBV5-6,few
TGTGCCAGCAGCCTGGGGCACGGGACTAATATGAACAATGAGCAGTTCTTC,CASSLGHGTNMNNEQFF,TRBJ2-1,TRBD2,TRBV5-6,few
TGCGCCAGCAACCTAGCGGATCACCAAGAGACCCAGTACTTC,CASNLADHQETQYF,TRBJ2-5,TRBD2,TRBV5-1,few
TGTGCCAGCAGCGTAAGGCGGGACGGCACCGGGGAGCTGTTTTTT,CASSVRRDGTGELFF,TRBJ2-2,-,TRBV9,-
TGTGCCAGCAGCTTCCAGGGGGCGCGTGGGGATACGCAGTATTTT,CASSFQGARGDTQYF,TRBJ2-3,TRBD1,TRBV7-9,few
TGTGCCAGCTCAGCAAGGGGTCCTGAGCAGTTCTTC,CASSARGPEQFF,TRBJ2-1,-,TRBV18,-
TGTGCCAGCAGCACACTAGGGGGTAGGGGCACTGAAGCTTTCTTT,CASSTLGGRGTEAFF,TRBJ1-1,-,TRBV11-2,few
TGTGCCAGCAGCTTAAGACAGGGCTCCTACGGCTACACCTTC,CASSLRQGSYGYTF,TRBJ1-2,TRBD1,TRBV7-9,-
TGTGCCTGGAACGCGGGGGGCACTGAAGCTTTCTTT,CAWNAGGTEAFF,TRBJ1-1,-,TRBV30,-
TGTGCCAGTAGTATTCAAAACACCTCCTACAATGAGCAGTTCTTC,CASSIQNTSYNEQFF,TRBJ2-1,-,TRBV19,-
TGCGCCAGCAGCTTGACAGGGATGATGGACAATCAGCCCCAGCATTTT,CASSLTGMMDNQPQHF,TRBJ1-5,-,TRBV5-1,few
TGTGCCAGCAGTTACTCAGGGGGCCTGAGCTCCTACGAGCAGCACTTC,CASSYSGGLSSYEQHF,TRBJ2-7,TRBD1,TRBV6-5,-
TGCGCCAGCAGCAGAGAAGCGGGACCACCAGGGAATGAGCAGTTCTTC,CASSREAGPPGNEQFF,TRBJ2-1,TRBD2,TRBV5-1,-
TGTGCCAGCAGCCCTCATTCGGGGGTGCCCTACGAGCAGTACTTC,CASSPHSGVPYEQYF,TRBJ2-7,-,TRBV7-2,-
TGCGCCAGCAGCTCCGGGGACAGGGACGCAGATACGCAGTATTTT,CASSSGDRDADTQYF,TRBJ2-3,TRBD1,TRBV5-1,-
TGTGCCAGCAGCATGACAGGGTTGGGAGATACGCAGTATTTT,CASSMTGLGDTQYF,TRBJ2-3,TRBD1,TRBV5-4,-
TGCGCCAGCAGTCTCGGAAGAGGGCAACATAACTATGGCTACACCTTC,CASSLGRGQHNYGYTF,TRBJ1-2,-,TRBV23-1,few
TGTGCCAGCAGCTCCTCAGGGTTCGGCTCCTACAATGAGCAGTTCTTC,CASSSSGFGSYNEQFF,TRBJ2-1,-,TRBV7-2,-
TGTGCCAGCAGTACAGGGTTCACCGGGGAGCTGTTTTTT,CASSTGFTGELFF,TRBJ2-2,-,TRBV9,few
TGCAGCGTTTGCCAGGCTTACACTGAAGCTTTCTTT,CSVCQAYTEAFF,TRBJ1-1,-,TRBV29-1,-
TGTGCCAGCAGCGTATTTAGCGGGAACGCCGGGGAGCTGTTTTTT,CASSVFSGNAGELFF,TRBJ2-2,TRBD2,TRBV9,few
TGTGCCAGCAGTGAAGACGCCGGGAGGAGCTATGGCTACACCTTC,CASSEDAGRSYGYTF,TRBJ1-2,-,TRBV2,-
TGTGCCAGCAGCGAAATTACTAGCGTGGGAAAGGGGTGCAATGAGCAGTTCTTC,CASSEITSVGKGCNEQFF,TRBJ2-1,TRBD2,TRBV7-3,-
TGTGCCAGCAGCGTAGTCGGGAGGGGCGGGGAGCTGTTTTTT,CASSVVGRGGELFF,TRBJ2-2,TRBD2,TRBV9,-
TGCGCCAGCAGCCCCCGACAGGGTTTGGTGGAGACCCAGTACTTC,CASSPRQGLVETQYF,TRBJ2-5,TRBD1,TRBV5-1,-
TGTGCCAGCAGTTACTCAACAGGGACCTATGGCTACACCTTC,CASSYSTGTYGYTF,TRBJ1-2,-,TRBV6-5,-
TGTGCCAGCAGCTCGGGGACAGCCTACGAGCAGTACTTC,CASSSGTAYEQYF,TRBJ2-7,TRBD1,TRBV11-3,few
TGCGCCAGCAGCTTTAGTAGCAATCAGCCCCAGCATTTT,CASSFSSNQPQHF,TRBJ1-5,-,TRBV5-1,-
TGTGCCAGCAGCCAAAGAGGGTTGTATAATTCACCCCTCCACTTT,CASSQRGLYNSPLHF,TRBJ1-6,-,TRBV14,-
TGTGCCAGCAGCGTAAAGGGTCGCGCGGGGGGCTGGCAAGAGACCCAGTACTTC,CASSVKGRAGGWQETQYF,TRBJ2-5,TRBD2,TRBV7-2,once
TGTGCCAGCAGTTACTCCGGGACAGGGACAAATGAGCAGTTCTTC,CASSYSGTGTNEQFF,TRBJ2-1,TRBD1,TRBV6-5,-
TGTGCCAGCAGTTCGGGGTCCTCCTACGAGCAGTACTTC,CASSSGSSYEQYF,TRBJ2-7,-,TRBV28,few
TGTGCCAGCAGTGAAGCGCTTCCGGGGGGCGAAGATACGCAGTATTTT,CASSEALPGGEDTQYF,TRBJ2-3,-,TRBV2,-
TGCGCCAGCAGCTTGGCCGGGGGTCGGTGGTTCTTC,CASSLAGGRWFF,TRBJ2-1,-,TRBV5-1,-
TGTGCCAGCAGAGGGGGAGGCACAGATACGCAGTATTTT,CASRGGGTDTQYF,TRBJ2-3,-,TRBV2,few
TGCGCCAGCAGGGGCCACGAGACCCAGTACTTC,CASRGHETQYF,TRBJ2-5,-,TRBV4-1,-
TGCAGCGGGCGAAGGCAGGAGAACACTGAAGCTTTCTTT,CSGRRQENTEAFF,TRBJ1-1,-,TRBV29-1,-
TGTGCCACAGAACAGCGGCCTAATGAAAAACTGTTTTTT,CATEQRPNEKLFF,TRBJ1-4,-,TRBV28,-
TGTGCCAGCAGCGTAGCTACAGGCATGGGCAACACTGAAGCTTTCTTT,CASSVATGMGNTEAFF,TRBJ1-1,-,TRBV9,-
TGTGCCAGCAGCCGCGGACAGGGATGGAACACTGAAGCTTTCTTT,CASSRGQGWNTEAFF,TRBJ1-1,TRBD1,TRBV7-9,-
TGTGCCAGCAGACCAACAGGGCTGGTTGGAAACACCATATATTTT,CASRPTGLVGNTIYF,TRBJ1-3,-,TRBV11-2,-
TGTGCCAGCTCACCCCGCGAACTCGGGGACACTGAAGCTTTCTTT,CASSPRELGDTEAFF,TRBJ1-1,-,TRBV18,few
TGTGCCAGCAGCAGCCCAGGGGGCGTTGAGCAGTTCTTC,CASSSPGGVEQFF,TRBJ2-1,TRBD1,TRBV5-6,few
TGTGCCACCAGCAGAGACAGGAACTATGGCTACACCTTC,CATSRDRNYGYTF,TRBJ1-2,-,TRBV15,-
TGTGCCAGCAGCTTATTTCAGGGGCTGAGCTCTGGAAACACCATATATTTT,CASSLFQGLSSGNTIYF,TRBJ1-3,-,TRBV13,few
TGCGCCAGCAGCTCGGACAGGGCCCCCACTGAAGCTTTCTTT,CASSSDRAPTEAFF,TRBJ1-1,TRBD1,TRBV5-1,once